This T cell receptor beta chain was sequenced during a study of identical twins (TCRdb year 2016). Study-wide context: To test whether fetal clonotypes persist, this study deep-sequenced TCR alpha and beta repertoires from monozygotic twins, from unrelated adults of various ages, and from cord blood. Replicate twin experiments were performed at different times using different library preparation protocols to rule out contamination.

Every donor in the study was a healthy Caucasian. General study outcomes and caveats: In beta out-of-frame sequences, excess twin sharing was weaker, because having fewer shared sequences lowered the signal-to-noise ratio. Fewer insertions were carried by abundant cord blood beta clonotypes, a similar but weaker trend appeared in young adult naive repertoires, and no such trend appeared in memory repertoires. Out-of-frame TCR alpha sequences shared between twins showed an excess of low generation-probability sequences compared with coincidental sharing between unrelated individuals. Recombination models systematically underestimated out-of-frame TCR alpha sharing in monozygotic twins but agreed with sharing between unrelated individuals. Invariant T cells such as MAIT and iNKT could partly confound zero-insertion analyses, though diverse VJ usage argued against this for most clonotypes. Because the same donors could not be followed over many years, the conclusions depended on cross-sectional statistical analysis.

Only a few counts were recorded for this clonotype. What antigen it recognizes has not been identified. Per-nucleotide qualities are absent, and no much larger clonotype sits a single base away. The library was made by 5' RACE. The sequencing machine was an Illumina HiSeq 2000. Template switching introduced a universal primer binding site; the final cDNA contained a unique molecular identifier, enabling accurate counting of TCR cDNA molecules. Specific primers in the conserved constant-segment region were used to synthesize first-strand cDNA for TCR alpha and beta chains. To control for contamination, every cDNA library carried two barcodes: a SMART-Mk sample barcode plus Illumina barcodes. Two successive PCR steps introduced TruSeq adapter sequences along with Illumina sample barcodes. The Illumina HiSeq platform was used with custom primers to sequence TCR alpha and beta cDNA libraries. For the original study's pipeline: MiGEC was used to process raw reads and extract unique molecular identifiers, and MiXCR was used to find CDR3 positions. For each individual, recombination models were inferred using an EM algorithm with the repgenHMM and IGoR tools. Shared clonotypes were analyzed with the tcR package in R, and sharing was normalized by the product of cloneset sizes. Out-of-frame nonproductive sequences were analyzed to study raw recombination free of thymic and clonal selection effects. The public reads were reanalyzed by TCRdb: fastp trimming at Q25, MiXCR alignment, in-frame beta chains only. Every entry covers one CDR3 protein and lists the most common genes and DNA from its rows. The V and J calls were determined by TCRdb, not by the authors. This sample has some 1,700,000 distinct CDR3 sequences in its table, and under 35% of those were observed once. The top ten clonotypes cover about 0.27% of the sample.

The V and J ends are trimmed by 8 bases and 2 bases, leaving 13 bases between them. The CDR3 holds 13 amino acids from the cysteine to the phenylalanine. Here the CDR3 DNA is all that survives: 39 bases in frame from base 1. Via the germline V gene, CDR1 is SGHRS and CDR2 YFSETQ. The sequence came from a newborn girl in good health. The chain was built from TRBV5-1 and TRBJ2-5, with a weak D call of TRBD2 (7 bases match). The specimen sequenced was cord blood. CDR3 reads: CASPRGPQETQYF. The DNA sequence is as follows: TGCGCCAGTCCGCGGGGGCCACAAGAGACCCAGTACTTC.